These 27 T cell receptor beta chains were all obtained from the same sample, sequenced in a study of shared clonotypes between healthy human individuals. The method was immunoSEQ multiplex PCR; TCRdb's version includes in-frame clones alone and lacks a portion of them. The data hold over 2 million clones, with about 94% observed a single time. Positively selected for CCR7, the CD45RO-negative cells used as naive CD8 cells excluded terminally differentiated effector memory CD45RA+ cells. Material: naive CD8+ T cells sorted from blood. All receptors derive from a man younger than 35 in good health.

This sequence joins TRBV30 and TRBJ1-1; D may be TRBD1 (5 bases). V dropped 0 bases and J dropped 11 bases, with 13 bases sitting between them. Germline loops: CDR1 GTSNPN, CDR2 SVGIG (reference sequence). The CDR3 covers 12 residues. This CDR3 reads CAWSVLGGDAFF. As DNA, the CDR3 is TGTGCCTGGAGTGTACTGGGAGGGGACGCTTTCTTT.

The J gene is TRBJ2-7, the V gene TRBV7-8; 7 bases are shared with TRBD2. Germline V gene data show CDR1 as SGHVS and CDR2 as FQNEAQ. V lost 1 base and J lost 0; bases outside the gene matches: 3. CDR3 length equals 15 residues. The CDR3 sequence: CASSLEPSGSYEQYF. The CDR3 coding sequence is TGTGCCAGCAGCTTAGAGCCTAGCGGCTCCTACGAGCAGTACTTC.

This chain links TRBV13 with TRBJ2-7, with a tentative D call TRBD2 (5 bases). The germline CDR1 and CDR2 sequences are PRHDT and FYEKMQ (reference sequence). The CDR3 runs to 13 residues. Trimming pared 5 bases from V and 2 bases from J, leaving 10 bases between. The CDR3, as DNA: TGTGCCAGCAGCCTGGGAGCCACCTACGAGCAGTACTTC. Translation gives CASSLGATYEQYF.

The CDR3 sequence: CASSAGTETLGETQYF. CDR3 nucleotides: TGTGCCAGCAGCGCCGGGACAGAAACATTGGGAGAGACCCAGTACTTC. The chain links TRBV9 to TRBJ2-5; TRBD1 matches at 7 bases. This CDR3 is 16 amino acids long. The V gene end was trimmed by 3 bases and the J gene end by 4 bases; junction bases not matched to a gene: 12. Germline-derived CDR1 and CDR2 are SGDLS and YYNGEE.

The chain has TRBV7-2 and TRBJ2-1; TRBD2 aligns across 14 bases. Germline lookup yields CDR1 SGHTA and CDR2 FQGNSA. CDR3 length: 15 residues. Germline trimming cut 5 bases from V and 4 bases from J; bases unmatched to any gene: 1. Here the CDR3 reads CASSGTSGSYNEQFF. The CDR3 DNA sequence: TGTGCCAGCAGCGGGACTAGCGGGAGTTACAATGAGCAGTTCTTC.

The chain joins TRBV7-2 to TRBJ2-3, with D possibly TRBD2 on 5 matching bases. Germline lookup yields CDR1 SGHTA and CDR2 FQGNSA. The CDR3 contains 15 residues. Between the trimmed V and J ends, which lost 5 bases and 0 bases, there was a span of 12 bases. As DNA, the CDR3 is TGTGCCAGCAGCCCGGGATCACGAAGCACAGATACGCAGTATTTT. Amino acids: CASSPGSRSTDTQYF.

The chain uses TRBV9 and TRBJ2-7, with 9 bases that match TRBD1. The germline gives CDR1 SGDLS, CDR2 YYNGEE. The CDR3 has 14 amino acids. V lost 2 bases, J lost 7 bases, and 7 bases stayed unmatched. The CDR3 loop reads CASSVGTGRDEQYF. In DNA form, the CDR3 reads TGTGCCAGCAGCGTCGGGACAGGGAGAGATGAGCAGTACTTC.

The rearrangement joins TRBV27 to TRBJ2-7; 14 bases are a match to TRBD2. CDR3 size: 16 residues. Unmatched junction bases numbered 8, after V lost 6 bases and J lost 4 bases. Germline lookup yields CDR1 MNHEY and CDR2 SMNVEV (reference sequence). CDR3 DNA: TGTGCCAGCAGGCCCGCGGGACTAGCGGGAGAGTACGAGCAGTACTTC. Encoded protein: CASRPAGLAGEYEQYF.

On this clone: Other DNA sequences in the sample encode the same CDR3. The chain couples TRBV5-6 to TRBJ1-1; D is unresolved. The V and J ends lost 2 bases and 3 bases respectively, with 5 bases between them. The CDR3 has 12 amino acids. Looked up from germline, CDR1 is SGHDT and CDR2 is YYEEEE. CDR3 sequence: CASSFLDTEAFF. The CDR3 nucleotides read TGTGCCAGCAGCTTTCTCGACACTGAAGCTTTCTTT.

The chain's CDR3 is CASSNGGYTF. CDR3 nucleotides: TGTGCCAGCAGCAACGGGGGCTACACCTTC. This chain links TRBV7-9 with TRBJ1-2; D uncertain. Germline CDR1 SEHNR, CDR2 FQNEAQ (reference sequence). The CDR3 extends over 10 amino acids. Trimming took off 5 bases at V and 8 bases at J, with 6 bases between the two ends.

The CDR3 here is CASSSSPGQVWTETQYF. CDR3 in DNA: TGTGCCAGCAGCTCTTCGCCGGGACAGGTTTGGACAGAGACCCAGTACTTC. The genes are TRBV7-9 and TRBJ2-5, with 8 bases matching TRBD1. The CDR3 is 17 amino acids. Unmatched junction bases numbered 14, after V lost 4 bases and J lost 4 bases. Germline V lookup: CDR1 SEHNR, CDR2 FQNEAQ (reference sequence).

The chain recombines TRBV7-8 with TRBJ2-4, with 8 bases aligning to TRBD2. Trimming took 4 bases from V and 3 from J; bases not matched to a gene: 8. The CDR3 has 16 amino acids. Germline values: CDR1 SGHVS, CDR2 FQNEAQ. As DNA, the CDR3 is TGTGCCAGCAGCTCGTTGGTAGCGGGGTACAAAAACATTCAGTACTTC. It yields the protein CASSSLVAGYKNIQYF.

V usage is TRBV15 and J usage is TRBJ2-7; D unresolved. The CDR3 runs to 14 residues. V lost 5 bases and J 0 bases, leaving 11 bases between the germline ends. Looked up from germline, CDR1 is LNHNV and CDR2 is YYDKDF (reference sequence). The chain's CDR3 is CATSRTPSSYEQYF. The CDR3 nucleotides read TGTGCCACCAGCCGGACCCCCAGCTCCTACGAGCAGTACTTC.

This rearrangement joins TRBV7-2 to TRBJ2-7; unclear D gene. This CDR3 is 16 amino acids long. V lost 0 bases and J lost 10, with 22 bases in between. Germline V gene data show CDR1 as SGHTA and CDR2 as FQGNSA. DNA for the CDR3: TGTGCCAGCAGCTTAGCCCCTCTCGGTACACCCCTGAGCCAGTACTTC. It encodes CASSLAPLGTPLSQYF.

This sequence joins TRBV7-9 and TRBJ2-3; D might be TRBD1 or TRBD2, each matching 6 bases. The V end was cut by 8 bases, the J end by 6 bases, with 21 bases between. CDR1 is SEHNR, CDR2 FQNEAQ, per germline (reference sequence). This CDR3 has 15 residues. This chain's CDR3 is CASESRGDLTDTQYF. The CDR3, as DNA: TGTGCCAGCGAAAGTAGGGGGGATCTCACCGATACGCAGTATTTT.

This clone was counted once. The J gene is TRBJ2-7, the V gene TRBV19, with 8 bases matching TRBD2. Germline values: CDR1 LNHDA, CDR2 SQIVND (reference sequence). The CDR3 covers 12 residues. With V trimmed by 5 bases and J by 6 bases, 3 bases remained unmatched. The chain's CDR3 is CASSGSGIEQYF. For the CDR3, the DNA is TGTGCCAGTAGTGGTAGCGGGATCGAGCAGTACTTC.

CDR3 bases: TGTGCCAGCAGTATCGGGGATGGGGCTGAAGCTTTCTTT. Translating gives CASSIGDGAEAFF. The chain carries TRBV7-9 and TRBJ1-1, with D uncertain. Deletions cut 6 bases from V and 6 bases from J, with 14 bases between. CDR1 and CDR2 (germline): SEHNR, FQNEAQ (reference sequence). This CDR3 has 13 residues.

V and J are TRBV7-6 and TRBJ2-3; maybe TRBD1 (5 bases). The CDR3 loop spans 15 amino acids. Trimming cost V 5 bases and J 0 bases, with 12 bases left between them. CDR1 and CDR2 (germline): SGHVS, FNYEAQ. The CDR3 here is CASSRPGASTDTQYF. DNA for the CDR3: TGTGCCAGCAGCCGCCCTGGGGCCAGCACAGATACGCAGTATTTT.

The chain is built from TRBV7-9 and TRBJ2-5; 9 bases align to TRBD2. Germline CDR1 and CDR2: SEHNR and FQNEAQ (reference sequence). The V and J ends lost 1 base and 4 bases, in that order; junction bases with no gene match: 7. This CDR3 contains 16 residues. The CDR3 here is CASSLGPAGGGETQYF. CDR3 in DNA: TGTGCCAGCAGCTTAGGCCCAGCGGGAGGTGGAGAGACCCAGTACTTC.

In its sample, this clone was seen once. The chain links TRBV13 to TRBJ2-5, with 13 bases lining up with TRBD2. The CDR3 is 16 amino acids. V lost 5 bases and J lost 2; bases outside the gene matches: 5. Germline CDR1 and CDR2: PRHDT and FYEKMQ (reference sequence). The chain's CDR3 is CASSQGLAGQQETQYF. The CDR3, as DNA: TGTGCCAGCAGCCAGGGACTAGCGGGACAACAAGAGACCCAGTACTTC.

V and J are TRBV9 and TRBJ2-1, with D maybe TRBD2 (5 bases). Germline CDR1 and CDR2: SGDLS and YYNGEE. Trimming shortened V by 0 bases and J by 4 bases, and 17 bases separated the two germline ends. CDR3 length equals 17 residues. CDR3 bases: TGTGCCAGCAGCGTAGAGGGTAGCGCCCCCCTGTACAATGAGCAGTTCTTC. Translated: CASSVEGSAPLYNEQFF.

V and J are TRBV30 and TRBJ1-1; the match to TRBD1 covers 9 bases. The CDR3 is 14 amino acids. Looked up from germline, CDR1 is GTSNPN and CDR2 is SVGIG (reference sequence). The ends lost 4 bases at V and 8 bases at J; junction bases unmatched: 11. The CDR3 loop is CAWNEDRGRGEAFF. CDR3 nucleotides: TGTGCCTGGAACGAGGACAGGGGAAGGGGCGAAGCTTTCTTT.

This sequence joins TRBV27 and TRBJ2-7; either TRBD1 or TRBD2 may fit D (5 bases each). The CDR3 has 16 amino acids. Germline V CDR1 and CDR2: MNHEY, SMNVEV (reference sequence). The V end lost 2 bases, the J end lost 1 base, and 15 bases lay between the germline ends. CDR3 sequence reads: CASSLIGAGESYEQYF. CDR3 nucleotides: TGTGCCAGCAGTTTAATCGGGGCAGGAGAATCCTACGAGCAGTACTTC.

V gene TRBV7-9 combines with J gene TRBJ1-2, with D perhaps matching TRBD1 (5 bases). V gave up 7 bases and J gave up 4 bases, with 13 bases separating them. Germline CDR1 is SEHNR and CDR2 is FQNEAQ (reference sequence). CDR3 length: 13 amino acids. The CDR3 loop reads CASIPPGGYGYTF. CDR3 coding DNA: TGTGCCAGCATCCCCCCCGGGGGCTATGGCTACACCTTC.

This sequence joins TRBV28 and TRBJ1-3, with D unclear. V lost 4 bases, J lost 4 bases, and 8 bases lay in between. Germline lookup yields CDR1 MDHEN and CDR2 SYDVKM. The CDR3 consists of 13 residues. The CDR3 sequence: CASSYGYGNTIYF. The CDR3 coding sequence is TGTGCCAGCAGTTATGGGTACGGAAACACCATATATTTT. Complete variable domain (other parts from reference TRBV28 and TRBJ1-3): DVKVTQSSRYLVKRTGEKVFLECVQDMDHENMFWYRQDPGLGLRLIYFSYDVKMKEKGDIPEGYSVSREKKERFSLILESASTNQTSMYLCASSYGYGNTIYFGEGSWLTVV.

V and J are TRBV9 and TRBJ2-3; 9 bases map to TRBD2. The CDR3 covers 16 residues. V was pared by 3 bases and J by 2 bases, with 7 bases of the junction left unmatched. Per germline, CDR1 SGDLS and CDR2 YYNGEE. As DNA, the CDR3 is TGTGCCAGCAGCGCGCCACTAGCGGGCGTCACAGATACGCAGTATTTT. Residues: CASSAPLAGVTDTQYF.

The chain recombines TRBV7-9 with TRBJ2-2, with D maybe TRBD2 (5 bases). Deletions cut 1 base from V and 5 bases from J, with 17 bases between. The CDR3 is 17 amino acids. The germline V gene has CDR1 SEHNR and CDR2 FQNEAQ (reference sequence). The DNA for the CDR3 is TGTGCCAGCAGCTTAGAGGTCCGGGAAGGAATGACCGGGGAGCTGTTTTTT. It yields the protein CASSLEVREGMTGELFF.